This T cell receptor (beta chain) was identified in a study of naive and memory T cell subsets. Study results and limitations: In naive cells, over 95% of TCR sequences were seen only once. The power law exponent of TCR abundance differed between naive and memory cells. Especially in CD8 cells, naive repertoires contained a few larger clonotypes, possibly CD45RA-re-expressing memory cells.

The ends were cut back, 3 bases at V and 7 bases at J, with 7 bases in the middle. From germline, CDR1 is SGHTA and CDR2 FQGNSA. CDR3 length: 12 amino acids. The beta constant-region primer was an equimolar mix of two oligonucleotides covering TRBC1 and TRBC2. Nested alpha and beta constant-region primers with the SP2 primer drove four PCR rounds on ligated cDNA. One entry per CDR3 protein results from TCRdb running MiXCR on the UMI-ligation and nested PCR reads. The sample shows fewer than 150,000 distinct CDR3 sequences, approximately 20% of them seen only once. Four subsets defined by CD45RA and CD27 were sorted after CD3, CD4, CD8 and live/dead staining. For this clonotype: The target antigen is unknown.

Sequences were obtained from naive CD8+ T cells from blood. The sequence was collected from a human donor in good health. The V call is TRBV7-2, the J call TRBJ2-1; no clear D gene. The CDR3 loop is CASSLGWNEQFF. Written as DNA, the CDR3 is TGTGCCAGCAGCTTGGGGTGGAATGAGCAGTTCTTC.